The clone carrying this T cell receptor beta chain has just one count. Antigen unknown. This sample also contains other DNA sequences that code for the same CDR3. This sample is drawn from a study of cytomegalovirus exposure and HLA in healthy donors. General study results and limits: Reportedly, TCR beta sequences accurately predicted HLA-A and HLA-B alleles in most subjects.

The PCR made use of 60 Vbeta and 13 Jbeta primers. The table came from immunoSEQ multiplex PCR; TCRdb's copy has only in-frame clones and leaves some out. Of over 120,000 clones in the sample, 80% to 85% were seen once. The CDR3 runs to 14 residues. Germline loops: CDR1 SGHTA, CDR2 FQGNSA. V shed 3 bases, J shed 8 bases, and the junction held 8 bases outside the gene matches. V usage is TRBV7-2 and J usage is TRBJ1-2; 8 bases align to TRBD1. The source is a woman aged 25 to 39 in good health and CMV-seronegative. The sample comprised PBMCs. The CDR3 DNA follows: TGTGCCAGCAGCTTCGGACAGGGCGTTGGCGGCTACACCTTC. Amino acids: CASSFGQGVGGYTF.